These 12 T cell receptor beta chains originate from one sample sequenced in a study of OX40 agonist ivuxolimab in advanced cancers. Clones were read by immunoSEQ multiplex PCR, and TCRdb kept only the in-frame ones, dropping some. The sample yields under 35,000 clones, approximately 84% seen once. The sequencing used CD4+ or CD8+ T cells sorted from blood, collected in a trial of the OX40 agonist ivuxolimab. These receptors were obtained from an adult with an advanced solid tumor such as melanoma, head and neck, liver or kidney cancer.

This rearrangement joins TRBV9 to TRBJ2-3; 11 bases align to TRBD1. The V gene's germline CDR1 is SGDLS and CDR2 YYNGEE. J lost 4 bases, V lost 1 base, and 2 bases had no gene match. This CDR3 comprises 15 residues. CDR3 loop: CASSVTGQGADTQYF. The CDR3 nucleotides read TGTGCCAGCAGCGTAACGGGACAGGGGGCAGATACGCAGTATTTT.

J is TRBJ1-1 and V is TRBV7-6; D is unclear. Germline V gives CDR1 SGHVS, CDR2 FNYEAQ. CDR3 size: 13 residues. Trimming removed 4 bases at V and 6 bases at J, with 12 bases between. The CDR3 region has the DNA TGTGCCAGCAGCTCGGGTCTCGTGGCTGAAGCTTTCTTT. Amino acid sequence: CASSSGLVAEAFF.

The V call is TRBV7-9, the J call TRBJ2-6; D is unclear. The CDR3 runs to 14 residues. CDR1 is SEHNR, CDR2 FQNEAQ, per germline (reference sequence). Trimming removed 2 bases from V and 2 bases from J, with 4 bases in between. For the CDR3, the DNA is TGTGCCAGCAGCTTATGGACTGGGGCCAACGTCCTGACTTTC. Its translation: CASSLWTGANVLTF.

The gene calls are TRBV14 and TRBJ1-1, with D possibly matching TRBD1 (5 bases). Trimming removed 3 bases at V and 7 bases at J, with 18 bases between. CDR1 and CDR2 (germline): SGHDN, FVKESK. There are 15 residues in the CDR3. The CDR3 DNA reads TGTGCCAGCAGCCAGACAGTGAGGGGATTAGGTGAAGCTTTCTTT. This encodes CASSQTVRGLGEAFF.

The chain combines TRBV5-1 with TRBJ1-4; no firm D call. The CDR3 has 15 residues. V lost 0 bases and J 1 base, leaving 7 bases between the germline ends. CDR1 and CDR2 (germline): SGHRS, YFSETQ. This CDR3 is CASSLVSGTNEKLFF. CDR3 DNA: TGCGCCAGCAGCTTGGTATCGGGAACTAATGAAAAACTGTTTTTT.

This clone is termed medium-sized. The J gene is TRBJ2-1, the V gene TRBV2; D is possibly TRBD2 (5 bases). Trimming removed 7 bases from V and 8 bases from J, with 18 bases in between. In germline, CDR1 is SNHLY, CDR2 FYNNEI. The CDR3 length is 14 residues. CDR3 sequence reads: CASTPLGLADEQFF. The CDR3 DNA sequence: TGTGCCAGCACCCCCTTGGGCCTAGCCGATGAGCAGTTCTTC.

The chain combines TRBV6-5 with TRBJ2-2; no clear D gene. Deletions cut 4 bases from V and 4 bases from J, with 4 bases between. The CDR3 sequence is 12 residues long. Germline CDR1 is MNHEY and CDR2 is SVGAGI. CDR3 DNA: TGTGCCAGCAGTTGGCGCACCGGGGAGCTGTTTTTT. It codes for CASSWRTGELFF.

The CDR3 nucleotides are TGCAGCGTTGAATTCAGGGTTGAGACCCAGTACTTC. This encodes CSVEFRVETQYF. The rearrangement links TRBV29-1 to TRBJ2-5; TRBD1 is a possible D gene (5 bases). Germline CDR1 is SQVTM and CDR2 is ANQGSEA. The CDR3 is 12 residues long. V lost 2 bases, J lost 5 bases, and 9 bases lay in between.

This chain uses TRBV7-9 with TRBJ2-7, with 7 bases aligning to TRBD2. V dropped 5 bases and J dropped 0; count of bases not matched to a gene: 10. The CDR3 runs 16 residues. Germline-derived CDR1 and CDR2 are SEHNR and FQNEAQ (reference sequence). The CDR3, as DNA: TGTGCCAGCAGCGGGGGGGGAGGGACTACCTCCTACGAGCAGTACTTC. It codes for CASSGGGGTTSYEQYF.

The sample holds one count of this clone. The chain has TRBV7-9 and TRBJ1-2, with 7 positions matching TRBD1. Germline lookup yields CDR1 SEHNR and CDR2 FQNEAQ (reference sequence). Trimming removed 2 bases from V and 5 bases from J; junction bases left unmatched: 5. This CDR3 has 14 amino acids. DNA for the CDR3: TGTGCCAGCAGCTTAAAGGGGGCAGGGTATGGCTACACCTTC. It is translated as CASSLKGAGYGYTF.

The chain joins TRBV5-6 to TRBJ2-1; 9 positions match TRBD2. The CDR3 runs to 17 residues. Trimming removed 3 bases from V and 3 bases from J; junction bases left unmatched: 10. CDR1 and CDR2 (germline): SGHDT, YYEEEE. CDR3: CASSSPGGRAFYNEQFF. The CDR3 DNA follows: TGTGCCAGCAGCTCTCCTGGCGGGAGGGCCTTCTACAATGAGCAGTTCTTC.

In this sample, this clone turned up once. The J gene is TRBJ1-5, the V gene TRBV5-5; D remains unclear. This CDR3 contains 14 residues. In germline, CDR1 is SGHKS, CDR2 YYEKEE (reference sequence). With 3 bases removed from V and 7 bases from J, the gap between germline ends came to 14 bases. The CDR3 DNA reads TGTGCCAGCAGCTGGGGTGAGTCTCCACAGCCCCAGCATTTT. It translates to CASSWGESPQPQHF.